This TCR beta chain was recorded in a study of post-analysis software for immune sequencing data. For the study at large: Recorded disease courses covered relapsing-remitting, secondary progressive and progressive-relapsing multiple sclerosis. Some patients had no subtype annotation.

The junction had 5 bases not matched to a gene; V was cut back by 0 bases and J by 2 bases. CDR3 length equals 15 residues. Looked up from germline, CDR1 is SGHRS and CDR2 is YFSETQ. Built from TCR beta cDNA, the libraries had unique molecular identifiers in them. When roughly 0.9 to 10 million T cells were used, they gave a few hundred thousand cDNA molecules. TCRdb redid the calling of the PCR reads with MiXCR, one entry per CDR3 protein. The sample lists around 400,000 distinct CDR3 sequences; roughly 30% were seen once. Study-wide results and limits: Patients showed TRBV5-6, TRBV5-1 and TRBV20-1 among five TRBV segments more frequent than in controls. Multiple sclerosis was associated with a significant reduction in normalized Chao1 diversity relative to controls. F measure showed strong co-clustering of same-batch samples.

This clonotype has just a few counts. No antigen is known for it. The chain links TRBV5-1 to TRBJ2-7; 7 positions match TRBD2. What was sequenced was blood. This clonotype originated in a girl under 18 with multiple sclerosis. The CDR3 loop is CASSLGSGVTYEQYF. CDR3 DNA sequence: TGCGCCAGCAGCTTGGGGAGCGGGGTTACCTACGAGCAGTACTTC.